This T cell receptor beta chain was captured in a study of graft-versus-host responses after intestinal transplantation. Study results and limitations: GvH clones occurred in recipient marrow; some first appeared in ileum or blood. HvG clone declines early post-transplant were associated with peak circulating GvH levels.

Comment on this clone: The antigen remains unidentified.

The CDR3 covers 15 residues. With 5 bases removed from V and 4 bases from J, the gap between germline ends came to 17 bases. Only in-frame clones appear in the TCRdb table, and some are missing; sequencing was by immunoSEQ multiplex PCR. The sample has about 90,000 clones; approximately 90% are singletons. This receptor was identified in a human donor who was the organ donor for an intestinal transplant. V is TRBV23-1 and J is TRBJ2-5, with D maybe TRBD2 (6 bases). TRBV23-1 counts as an open reading frame of uncertain function. Specimen: unstimulated CD4+ T cells sorted from spleen or lymph node cells, collected before transplant. Here the CDR3 DNA reads TGCGCCAGCAGTTATCTTCGGGAGATTGGAGAGACCCAGTACTTC. This encodes CASSYLREIGETQYF.